A selection of T cell receptor beta chains follows, all from one sample in a study of blood T cell repertoires in COVID-19. Method: immunoSEQ multiplex PCR; TCRdb's copy keeps in-frame clones and lacks some. The sample carries more than 85,000 clones, 84% recorded once. The sequenced sample was peripheral blood. These receptors all stem from a woman older than 75 with active or convalescent COVID-19. CDR3s include the opening cysteine and the closing phenylalanine or tryptophan. Each record gives: clone size, J gene, D gene, CDR3 length, V gene, CDR3 DNA, CDR3 protein. D genes are given only for firm matches. For some rows the clone size is stated as once, few or many, or as a class when expanded; others skip it.

clone_size: once; j_call: TRBJ1-3; d_call: TRBD1; cdr3_length: 13; v_call: TRBV9; cdr3_nt: TGTGCCAGCAGCACACAGGGGGCTAACACCATATATTTT; cdr3_aa: CASSTQGANTIYF
clone_size: -; j_call: TRBJ2-1; d_call: TRBD2; cdr3_length: 15; v_call: TRBV7-9; cdr3_nt: TGTGCCAGCAGCTTAGGGCTAGCGGGGACCAATGAGCAGTTCTTC; cdr3_aa: CASSLGLAGTNEQFF
clone_size: once; j_call: TRBJ2-1; d_call: TRBD2; cdr3_length: 17; v_call: TRBV14; cdr3_nt: TGTGCCAGCAGCCACTTAGACAGACTAGCGGGTTCAAATGAGCAGTTCTTC; cdr3_aa: CASSHLDRLAGSNEQFF
clone_size: -; j_call: TRBJ2-2; d_call: TRBD1; cdr3_length: 14; v_call: TRBV27; cdr3_nt: TGTGCGGAGCCTGGGGACAGTAACACCGGGGAGCTGTTTTTT; cdr3_aa: CAEPGDSNTGELFF
clone_size: -; j_call: TRBJ2-7; d_call: TRBD2; cdr3_length: 19; v_call: TRBV28; cdr3_nt: TGTGCCAGCAATTCCGGGACAGGGCGGACTAGCGGGATTCTGTACGAGCAGTACTTC; cdr3_aa: CASNSGTGRTSGILYEQYF
clone_size: -; j_call: TRBJ2-2; d_call: TRBD2; cdr3_length: 16; v_call: TRBV19; cdr3_nt: TGTGCCAGTAGTATAACTAGCGGGAGGGGGTCCGGGGAGCTGTTTTTT; cdr3_aa: CASSITSGRGSGELFF
clone_size: -; j_call: TRBJ2-5; d_call: -; cdr3_length: 13; v_call: TRBV12-3/TRBV12-4; cdr3_nt: TGTGCCAGCAGTTTGACGGGATCAGAGACCCAGTACTTC; cdr3_aa: CASSLTGSETQYF
clone_size: -; j_call: TRBJ1-1; d_call: TRBD1; cdr3_length: 14; v_call: TRBV19; cdr3_nt: TGTGCCAGTAGTGGGGGACAGGTGAACACTGAAGCTTTCTTT; cdr3_aa: CASSGGQVNTEAFF
clone_size: once; j_call: TRBJ1-1; d_call: -; cdr3_length: 11; v_call: TRBV20-1; cdr3_nt: TGCAGTGCTCTTCGGAACACTGAAGCTTTCTTT; cdr3_aa: CSALRNTEAFF
clone_size: -; j_call: TRBJ1-1; d_call: -; cdr3_length: 13; v_call: TRBV27; cdr3_nt: TGTGCCAGCAGTTTCCAGGCTAACACTGAAGCTTTCTTT; cdr3_aa: CASSFQANTEAFF
clone_size: -; j_call: TRBJ1-4; d_call: -; cdr3_length: 17; v_call: TRBV7-9; cdr3_nt: TGTGCCAGCAGCTTACAACCAGGGTTTGCAACTAATGAAAAACTGTTTTTT; cdr3_aa: CASSLQPGFATNEKLFF
clone_size: -; j_call: TRBJ2-1; d_call: -; cdr3_length: 15; v_call: TRBV11-2; cdr3_nt: TGTGCCAGCAGCTTAGATCGGGGAGGGACAGGTGAGCAGTTCTTC; cdr3_aa: CASSLDRGGTGEQFF
clone_size: -; j_call: TRBJ2-1; d_call: -; cdr3_length: 11; v_call: TRBV7-9; cdr3_nt: TGTGCCAGCAGGAGCGTAAATGAGCAGTTCTTC; cdr3_aa: CASRSVNEQFF
clone_size: -; j_call: TRBJ1-5; d_call: -; cdr3_length: 14; v_call: TRBV7-2; cdr3_nt: TGTGCCAGCAGCTTAGGACTAAACGGGCAGCCCCAGCATTTT; cdr3_aa: CASSLGLNGQPQHF
clone_size: -; j_call: TRBJ2-7; d_call: TRBD1; cdr3_length: 14; v_call: TRBV6-5; cdr3_nt: TGTGCCAGCAGTTATGCGACAGGGGGATACGAGCAGTACTTC; cdr3_aa: CASSYATGGYEQYF
clone_size: -; j_call: TRBJ2-5; d_call: -; cdr3_length: 15; v_call: TRBV28; cdr3_nt: TGTGCCAGCAGACAACCCACAGGGACCCAAGAGACCCAGTACTTC; cdr3_aa: CASRQPTGTQETQYF
clone_size: -; j_call: TRBJ1-6; d_call: TRBD1; cdr3_length: 18; v_call: TRBV9; cdr3_nt: TGTGCCAGCAGCGTAGAGCTGGGACAGGGGGCATGGAATTCACCCCTCCACTTT; cdr3_aa: CASSVELGQGAWNSPLHF
clone_size: -; j_call: TRBJ1-2; d_call: TRBD1; cdr3_length: 14; v_call: TRBV28; cdr3_nt: TGTGCCAGCAGCACCCGACAGGGGACTGGGGGCTACACCTTC; cdr3_aa: CASSTRQGTGGYTF
clone_size: -; j_call: TRBJ2-1; d_call: TRBD2; cdr3_length: 13; v_call: TRBV10-1; cdr3_nt: TGCGCCAGCAGCCCTAGCGGAAGGGGTGAGCAGTTCTTC; cdr3_aa: CASSPSGRGEQFF
clone_size: once; j_call: TRBJ2-6; d_call: -; cdr3_length: 16; v_call: TRBV11-2; cdr3_nt: TGTGCCAGCAGCCCTGGAGGAGCTCTGGGGACCAACGTCCTGACTTTC; cdr3_aa: CASSPGGALGTNVLTF
clone_size: -; j_call: TRBJ2-2; d_call: -; cdr3_length: 17; v_call: TRBV7-3; cdr3_nt: TGTGCCAGCAGCTTGGTCGGGGGACCGAGGAACACCGGGGAGCTGTTTTTT; cdr3_aa: CASSLVGGPRNTGELFF
clone_size: many; j_call: TRBJ2-2; d_call: TRBD1; cdr3_length: 14; v_call: TRBV7-9; cdr3_nt: TGTGCCAGCAGCCGACAGGGGAACACCGGGGAGCTGTTTTTT; cdr3_aa: CASSRQGNTGELFF
clone_size: -; j_call: TRBJ2-5; d_call: TRBD2; cdr3_length: 15; v_call: TRBV5-1; cdr3_nt: TGCGCCAGCAGCGGTCGGGGAGGGCCCGAGGAGACCCAGTACTTC; cdr3_aa: CASSGRGGPEETQYF
clone_size: -; j_call: TRBJ2-3; d_call: -; cdr3_length: 18; v_call: TRBV7-8; cdr3_nt: TGTGCCAGCAGCTTAGCCCTCAGGGGGAGGATCCACACAGATACGCAGTATTTT; cdr3_aa: CASSLALRGRIHTDTQYF
clone_size: -; j_call: TRBJ1-2; d_call: TRBD1; cdr3_length: 14; v_call: TRBV19; cdr3_nt: TGTGCCAGTACAATCGACAGGGAGAACTATGGCTACACCTTC; cdr3_aa: CASTIDRENYGYTF
clone_size: -; j_call: TRBJ1-2; d_call: -; cdr3_length: 15; v_call: TRBV9; cdr3_nt: TGTGCCAGCAGCGTAGCGCAGGGCTGGGAATATGGCTACACCTTC; cdr3_aa: CASSVAQGWEYGYTF
clone_size: -; j_call: TRBJ1-5; d_call: -; cdr3_length: 12; v_call: TRBV6-5; cdr3_nt: TGTGCCAGCGGCAGGGGCAATCAGCCCCAGCATTTT; cdr3_aa: CASGRGNQPQHF
clone_size: -; j_call: TRBJ2-3; d_call: TRBD2; cdr3_length: 17; v_call: TRBV4-1; cdr3_nt: TGCGCCAGCAGCCAAGGGATGGCGGGAGGGAATAAGGATACGCAGTATTTT; cdr3_aa: CASSQGMAGGNKDTQYF
clone_size: -; j_call: TRBJ1-1; d_call: -; cdr3_length: 14; v_call: TRBV18; cdr3_nt: TGTGCCAGCTCACCAGGCAGAACGAACACTGAAGCTTTCTTT; cdr3_aa: CASSPGRTNTEAFF
clone_size: -; j_call: TRBJ1-1; d_call: TRBD1; cdr3_length: 16; v_call: TRBV28; cdr3_nt: TGTGCCAGCAGCAACCCACAGCGGACAGGGCACACTGAAGCTTTCTTT; cdr3_aa: CASSNPQRTGHTEAFF
clone_size: -; j_call: TRBJ2-5; d_call: TRBD1; cdr3_length: 16; v_call: TRBV6-2/TRBV6-3; cdr3_nt: TGTGCCAGCAGTTACGGGGGACAGGGGGTTTTTGAGACCCAGTACTTC; cdr3_aa: CASSYGGQGVFETQYF
clone_size: -; j_call: TRBJ1-2; d_call: -; cdr3_length: 16; v_call: TRBV3-1/TRBV3-2; cdr3_nt: TGTGCCAGCAGCCAAGATTTCCCAGGGGCCTTGTATGGCTACACCTTC; cdr3_aa: CASSQDFPGALYGYTF
clone_size: -; j_call: TRBJ2-1; d_call: TRBD2; cdr3_length: 15; v_call: TRBV5-4; cdr3_nt: TGTGCCAGCAGCTTTATGGCGGGAGGGCGGTGGGAGCAGTTCTTC; cdr3_aa: CASSFMAGGRWEQFF
clone_size: -; j_call: TRBJ1-4; d_call: -; cdr3_length: 13; v_call: TRBV29-1; cdr3_nt: TGCAGCGTTGTAGCAGGGTGGGGTGAAAAACTGTTTTTT; cdr3_aa: CSVVAGWGEKLFF
clone_size: -; j_call: TRBJ2-1; d_call: -; cdr3_length: 14; v_call: TRBV7-9; cdr3_nt: TGTGCCAGCAGCTTAGGGACATCCTACAATGAGCAGTTCTTC; cdr3_aa: CASSLGTSYNEQFF
clone_size: -; j_call: TRBJ1-2; d_call: TRBD1; cdr3_length: 18; v_call: TRBV28; cdr3_nt: TGTGCCAGCAGTTACCTGGGGACAGGGGGCTTTCAGAACTATGGCTACACCTTC; cdr3_aa: CASSYLGTGGFQNYGYTF
clone_size: -; j_call: TRBJ2-3; d_call: -; cdr3_length: 14; v_call: TRBV5-1; cdr3_nt: TGCGCCAGCAGCTTTGGCAGGGGCCCGGATACGCAGTATTTT; cdr3_aa: CASSFGRGPDTQYF
clone_size: -; j_call: TRBJ1-1; d_call: -; cdr3_length: 13; v_call: TRBV12-3/TRBV12-4; cdr3_nt: TGTGCCAGCAGTTTTTCCATGAACACTGAAGCTTTCTTT; cdr3_aa: CASSFSMNTEAFF
clone_size: -; j_call: TRBJ1-1; d_call: -; cdr3_length: 15; v_call: TRBV18; cdr3_nt: TGTGCCAGCTCACCACCTAGCAAAGCGAACACTGAAGCTTTCTTT; cdr3_aa: CASSPPSKANTEAFF
clone_size: -; j_call: TRBJ1-4; d_call: -; cdr3_length: 13; v_call: TRBV5-5; cdr3_nt: TGTGCCAGCAGCGTACCGGTTAGTGAAAAACTGTTTTTT; cdr3_aa: CASSVPVSEKLFF
clone_size: -; j_call: TRBJ2-2; d_call: -; cdr3_length: 16; v_call: TRBV5-1; cdr3_nt: TGCGCCAGCAGCCGTACAGGGACCCCGAGCACCGGGGAGCTGTTTTTT; cdr3_aa: CASSRTGTPSTGELFF
clone_size: -; j_call: TRBJ2-1; d_call: TRBD2; cdr3_length: 15; v_call: TRBV18; cdr3_nt: TGTGCCAGCTCACCAACACTAGCGGGAGGGAATGAGCAGTTCTTC; cdr3_aa: CASSPTLAGGNEQFF
clone_size: -; j_call: TRBJ2-3; d_call: -; cdr3_length: 15; v_call: TRBV10-3; cdr3_nt: TGTGCCATCAGCGATTTGGCGAGGGGGACAGATACGCAGTATTTT; cdr3_aa: CAISDLARGTDTQYF
clone_size: once; j_call: TRBJ2-7; d_call: -; cdr3_length: 17; v_call: TRBV19; cdr3_nt: TGTGCCAGTAGTAAAAACTTGGCAGGCAGAACCTTGGGCGAGCAGTACTTC; cdr3_aa: CASSKNLAGRTLGEQYF
clone_size: -; j_call: TRBJ2-7; d_call: -; cdr3_length: 13; v_call: TRBV28; cdr3_nt: TGTGCCAGCAGTTTGCCCCGACGGGGCGAGCAGTACTTC; cdr3_aa: CASSLPRRGEQYF
clone_size: -; j_call: TRBJ2-1; d_call: TRBD2; cdr3_length: 15; v_call: TRBV7-3; cdr3_nt: TGTGCCAGCAGCTCGACTAGCGGGAGTCTGGATGAGCAGTTCTTC; cdr3_aa: CASSSTSGSLDEQFF
clone_size: -; j_call: TRBJ1-1; d_call: -; cdr3_length: 12; v_call: TRBV28; cdr3_nt: TGTGCCAGCAACGGGGGGAACACTGAAGCTTTCTTT; cdr3_aa: CASNGGNTEAFF
clone_size: once; j_call: TRBJ2-1; d_call: -; cdr3_length: 12; v_call: TRBV11-1; cdr3_nt: -; cdr3_aa: CASSVGLGTRVF
clone_size: -; j_call: TRBJ1-2; d_call: TRBD1; cdr3_length: 17; v_call: TRBV7-3; cdr3_nt: TGTGCCAGCAGCTTATCGGTGACAGGGGGGTCTTATGATGGCTACACCTTC; cdr3_aa: CASSLSVTGGSYDGYTF
clone_size: few; j_call: TRBJ1-2; d_call: TRBD1; cdr3_length: 14; v_call: TRBV5-1; cdr3_nt: TGCGCCAGCAGCCACGGACAGGGGGCCAATGGCTACACCTTC; cdr3_aa: CASSHGQGANGYTF
clone_size: once; j_call: TRBJ2-3; d_call: -; cdr3_length: 16; v_call: TRBV28; cdr3_nt: TGTGCCAGCACCGAGTGGTCTGGCGGGTCCACAGATACGCAGTATTTT; cdr3_aa: CASTEWSGGSTDTQYF
clone_size: -; j_call: TRBJ2-5; d_call: -; cdr3_length: 16; v_call: TRBV9; cdr3_nt: TGTGCCAGCAGCCCGATCGGGCGGGGTCTAGGAGAGACCCAGTACTTC; cdr3_aa: CASSPIGRGLGETQYF
clone_size: -; j_call: TRBJ1-5; d_call: -; cdr3_length: 15; v_call: TRBV28; cdr3_nt: TGTGCCAGCAGGTCCTCTGGAGTTAGCAATCAGCCCCAGCATTTT; cdr3_aa: CASRSSGVSNQPQHF